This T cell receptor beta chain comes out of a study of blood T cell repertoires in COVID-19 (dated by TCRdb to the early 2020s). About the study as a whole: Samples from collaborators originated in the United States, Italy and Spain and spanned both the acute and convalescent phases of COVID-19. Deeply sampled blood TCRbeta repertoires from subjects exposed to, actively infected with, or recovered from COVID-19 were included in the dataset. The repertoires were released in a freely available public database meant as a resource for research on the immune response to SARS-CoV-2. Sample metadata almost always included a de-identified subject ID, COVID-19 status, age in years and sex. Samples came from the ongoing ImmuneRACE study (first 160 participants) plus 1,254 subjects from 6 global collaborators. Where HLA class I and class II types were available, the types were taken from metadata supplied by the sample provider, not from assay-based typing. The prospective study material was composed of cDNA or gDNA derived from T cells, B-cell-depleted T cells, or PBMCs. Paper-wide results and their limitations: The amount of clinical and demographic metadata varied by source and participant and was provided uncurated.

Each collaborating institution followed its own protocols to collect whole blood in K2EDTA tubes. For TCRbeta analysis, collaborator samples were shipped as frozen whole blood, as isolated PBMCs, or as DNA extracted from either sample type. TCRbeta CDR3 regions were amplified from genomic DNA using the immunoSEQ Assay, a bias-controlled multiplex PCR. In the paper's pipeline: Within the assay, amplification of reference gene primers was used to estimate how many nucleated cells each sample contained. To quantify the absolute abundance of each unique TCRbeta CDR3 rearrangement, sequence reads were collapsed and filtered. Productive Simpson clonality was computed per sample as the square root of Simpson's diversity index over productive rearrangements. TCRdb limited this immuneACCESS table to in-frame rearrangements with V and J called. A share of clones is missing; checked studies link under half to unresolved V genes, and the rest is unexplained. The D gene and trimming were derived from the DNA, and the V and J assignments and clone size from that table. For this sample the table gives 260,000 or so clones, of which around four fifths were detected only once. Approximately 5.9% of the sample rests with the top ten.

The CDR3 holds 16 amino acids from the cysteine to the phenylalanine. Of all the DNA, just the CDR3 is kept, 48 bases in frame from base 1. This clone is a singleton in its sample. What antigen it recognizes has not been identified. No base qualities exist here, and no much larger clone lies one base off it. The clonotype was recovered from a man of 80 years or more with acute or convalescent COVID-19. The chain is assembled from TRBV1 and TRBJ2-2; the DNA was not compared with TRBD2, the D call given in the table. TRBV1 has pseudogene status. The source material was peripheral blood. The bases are TGCACCAGGAACGACTCGTGTAGCGGGATTGACGGGGAGCTGTTTTTT. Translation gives CTRNDSCSGIDGELFF.